The 12 T cell receptor beta chains below were found in one sample sequenced in a study of shared clonotypes between healthy human individuals. Clones were read by immunoSEQ multiplex PCR, and TCRdb kept only the in-frame ones, dropping some. The data hold millions of clones, with more than 90% observed a single time. The source material was naive CD4+ T cells sorted from blood. Subset reported: CD45RA+ positively selected. The receptor source for this set is a man aged 18 to 29 in good health.

The rearrangement uses TRBV4-1 and TRBJ2-5; 11 bases are a match to TRBD2. The germline V gene has CDR1 MGHRA and CDR2 YSYEKL. The CDR3 runs 16 residues. V trimming: 0 bases; J trimming: 5 bases; junction bases outside the gene matches: 5. CDR3 in DNA: TGCGCCAGCAGCCAAGAAACTAGCGGGAGTAGTGAGACCCAGTACTTC. It encodes CASSQETSGSSETQYF.

The chain is built from TRBV7-2 and TRBJ2-7; 8 bases line up with TRBD1. The CDR3 is 15 amino acids. Germline trimming cut 2 bases from V and 3 bases from J; bases unmatched to any gene: 6. Germline assignment: CDR1 SGHTA and CDR2 FQGNSA. CDR3 DNA sequence: TGTGCCAGCAGCTTAAGATCAGGGGGCTTCTACGAGCAGTACTTC. Its protein is CASSLRSGGFYEQYF.

Only one count was recorded for this clone. The genes are TRBV2 and TRBJ2-1; weak D call: TRBD1 (6 bases). Looked up from germline, CDR1 is SNHLY and CDR2 is FYNNEI. V was clipped by 7 bases and J by 1 base, with 11 bases between them. CDR3 size: 14 residues. In nucleotides, the CDR3 is TGTGCCAGCAAGACGGGACAATCCTACAATGAGCAGTTCTTC. Translation gives CASKTGQSYNEQFF.

This chain uses TRBV28 with TRBJ1-2, with 7 bases identical to TRBD1. The trim removed 5 bases at V and 4 bases at J, leaving 7 bases unmatched. The germline V gene has CDR1 MDHEN and CDR2 SYDVKM. The CDR3 has 14 residues. As DNA, the CDR3 is TGTGCCAGCAGTGCAATACAGGGGTTCTATGGCTACACCTTC. Amino acid sequence: CASSAIQGFYGYTF.

This chain joins TRBV10-3 and TRBJ2-1; D remains ambiguous. This CDR3 has 13 amino acids. Trimming removed 6 bases from V and 1 base from J, with 7 bases in between. Germline lookup yields CDR1 ENHRY and CDR2 SYGVKD. CDR3 sequence (DNA): TGTGCCATCAGCCTCGAGTCCTACAATGAGCAGTTCTTC. It codes for CAISLESYNEQFF.

The genes are TRBV10-2 and TRBJ1-1; D possibly corresponds to TRBD1 (6 bases). Germline V lookup: CDR1 WSHSY, CDR2 SAAADI. The CDR3 covers 15 residues. V was clipped by 2 bases and J by 1 base, with 11 bases between them. CDR3 amino acids: CASSERGRGNTEAFF. In DNA, the CDR3 is TGCGCCAGCAGTGAGAGGGGCAGGGGGAACACTGAAGCTTTCTTT.

Points on this clone: Other nucleotide sequences in the sample specify the same CDR3. This CDR3 reads CASSLAASGSYEQYF. In DNA form, the CDR3 reads TGCGCCAGCAGCTTGGCGGCTAGCGGGAGCTACGAGCAGTACTTC. The J gene is TRBJ2-7, the V gene TRBV5-1, with 10 bases lining up with TRBD2. V trimming: 0 bases; J trimming: 3 bases; junction bases outside the gene matches: 3. Germline lookup yields CDR1 SGHRS and CDR2 YFSETQ. The CDR3 sequence is 15 residues long.

This chain links TRBV28 with TRBJ1-1; 9 bases map to TRBD1. The length of the CDR3 is 15 residues. V was pared by 3 bases and J by 1 base, with 3 bases of the junction left unmatched. From germline, CDR1 is MDHEN and CDR2 SYDVKM. The CDR3 DNA is TGTGCCAGCAGTTTGGAGGGACAGGGGAACACTGAAGCTTTCTTT. Translation: CASSLEGQGNTEAFF.

Here the CDR3 DNA reads TGTGCCAGCAGTGTCTATGGCTACACCTTC. Protein: CASSVYGYTF. The chain links TRBV2 to TRBJ1-2; D unclear. The CDR3 has 10 residues. The germline gives CDR1 SNHLY, CDR2 FYNNEI. The V end was cut by 4 bases, the J end by 4 bases, with 1 base between.

The chain is built from TRBV2 and TRBJ1-4; no firm D call. V was pared by 3 bases and J by 5 bases, with 10 bases between. Germline V gives CDR1 SNHLY, CDR2 FYNNEI. The CDR3 consists of 14 residues. The CDR3 loop is CASSEFLVNEKLFF. CDR3 bases: TGTGCCAGCAGTGAGTTCCTGGTGAATGAAAAACTGTTTTTT.

The chain uses TRBV14 and TRBJ1-2; tentative D call: TRBD1 (5 bases). This CDR3 region has 15 residues. V was pared by 0 bases and J by 3 bases, with 11 bases between. CDR1 is SGHDN and CDR2 is FVKESK in the germline V gene. CDR3 sequence reads: CASSQDRGSHYGYTF. The CDR3 nucleotides are TGTGCCAGCAGCCAAGATCGGGGGTCCCACTATGGCTACACCTTC. Variable domain in full (rest from reference TRBV14 and TRBJ1-2): EAGVTQFPSHSVIEKGQTVTLRCDPISGHDNLYWYRRVMGKEIKFLLHFVKESKQDESGMPNNRFLAERTGGTYSTLKVQPAELEDSGVYFCASSQDRGSHYGYTFGSGTRLTVV.

The chain uses TRBV7-9 and TRBJ1-4; TRBD1 agrees at 8 bases. CDR1 SEHNR and CDR2 FQNEAQ come from the germline V gene (reference sequence). The V gene end was trimmed by 1 base and the J gene end by 4 bases; junction bases not matched to a gene: 2. The CDR3 contains 15 residues. CDR3 amino acids: CASSLGDRGNEKLFF. CDR3 in DNA: TGTGCCAGCAGCTTAGGAGACAGGGGTAATGAAAAACTGTTTTTT.